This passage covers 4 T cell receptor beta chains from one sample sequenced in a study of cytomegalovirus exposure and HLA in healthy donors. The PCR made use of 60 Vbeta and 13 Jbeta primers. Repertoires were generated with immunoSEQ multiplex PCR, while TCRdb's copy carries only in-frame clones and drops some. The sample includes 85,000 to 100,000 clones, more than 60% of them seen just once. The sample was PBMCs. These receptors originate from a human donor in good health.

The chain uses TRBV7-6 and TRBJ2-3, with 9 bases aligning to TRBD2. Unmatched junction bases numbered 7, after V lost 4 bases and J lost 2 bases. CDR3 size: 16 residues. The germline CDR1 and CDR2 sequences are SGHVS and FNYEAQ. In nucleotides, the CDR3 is TGTGCCAGCAGCTGGGGGGCTAGCGGGAACACAGATACGCAGTATTTT. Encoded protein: CASSWGASGNTDTQYF.

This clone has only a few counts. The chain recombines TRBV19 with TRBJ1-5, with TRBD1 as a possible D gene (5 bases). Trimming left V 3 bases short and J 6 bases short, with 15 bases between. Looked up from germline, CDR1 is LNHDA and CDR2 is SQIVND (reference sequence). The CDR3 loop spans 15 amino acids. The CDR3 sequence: CASSIAGGFGQPQHF. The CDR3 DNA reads TGTGCCAGTAGTATTGCCGGGGGATTTGGTCAGCCCCAGCATTTT.

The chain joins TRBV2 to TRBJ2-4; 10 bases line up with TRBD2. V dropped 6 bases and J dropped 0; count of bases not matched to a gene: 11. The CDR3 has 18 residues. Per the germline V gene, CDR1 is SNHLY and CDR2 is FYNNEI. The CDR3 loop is CASRARLAGDLAKNIQYF. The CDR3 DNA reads TGTGCCAGCAGAGCGCGGCTAGCGGGGGACCTAGCCAAAAACATTCAGTACTTC. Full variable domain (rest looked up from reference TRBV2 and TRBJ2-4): EPEVTQTPSHQVTQMGQEVILRCVPISNHLYFYWYRQILGQKVEFLVSFYNNEISEKSEIFDDQFSVERPDGSNFTLKIRSTKLEDSAMYFCASRARLAGDLAKNIQYFGAGTRLSVL.

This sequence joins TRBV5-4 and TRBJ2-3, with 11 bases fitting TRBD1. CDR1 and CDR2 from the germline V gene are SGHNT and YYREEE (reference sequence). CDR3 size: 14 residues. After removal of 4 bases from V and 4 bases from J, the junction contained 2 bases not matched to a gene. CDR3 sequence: CASSGTGGADTQYF. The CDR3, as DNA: TGTGCCAGCAGCGGGACAGGGGGAGCAGATACGCAGTATTTT.